The 27 T cell receptor beta chains below were found in one sample sequenced in a study of beta chain features in type 1 diabetes. Expressed TCRB transcripts were sequenced because the isolated RNA had all been reverse transcribed beforehand. The table came from immunoSEQ multiplex PCR; TCRdb's copy has only in-frame clones and leaves some out. The sample lists hundreds of thousands of clones, about 15% occurring once. Their antigen targets remain unknown. Study-wide findings and caveats: Researchers report that Type 1 diabetes patients had moderately but significantly shorter TCRB CDR3s across all four CD4+ subsets.

Source material: naive CD4+ T cells from blood. These receptors were obtained from a man aged 18 to 29 with type 1 diabetes.

Only a few counts were recorded for this clone. The chain carries TRBV15 and TRBJ2-1; 8 nucleotides align to TRBD2. The J segment lost 6 bases and the V segment lost 1 base, leaving 5 bases of the junction unmatched. The CDR3 has 15 residues. Germline V lookup: CDR1 LNHNV, CDR2 YYDKDF (reference sequence). CDR3 coding DNA: TGTGCCACCAGCAGAGCGCGACTAGCGACCAATGAGCAGTTCTTC. It encodes CATSRARLATNEQFF.

This clone was detected a few times. The chain combines TRBV6-6 with TRBJ1-3; the D gene is possibly TRBD1 (5 bases). Germline CDR1 reads MNHNY; CDR2 reads SVGAGI (reference sequence). V was pared by 6 bases and J by 2 bases, with 8 bases between. The CDR3 has 13 residues. As DNA, the CDR3 is TGTGCCAGCAGCAGGGAAGCTGGAAACACCATATATTTT. It specifies CASSREAGNTIYF.

Here the CDR3 reads CASSSWGGWTDTQYF. The CDR3, as DNA: TGTGCCAGCAGCTCCTGGGGGGGGTGGACAGATACGCAGTATTTT. The genes are TRBV7-8 and TRBJ2-3, with 7 bases matching TRBD2. The germline gives CDR1 SGHVS, CDR2 FQNEAQ. The CDR3 covers 15 residues. The V and J ends lost 4 bases and 3 bases, in that order; junction bases with no gene match: 7.

This clone turned up a few times. This chain links TRBV4-2 with TRBJ2-5; 7 nucleotides align to TRBD2. Trimming took 4 bases from V and 2 from J; bases not matched to a gene: 7. CDR1 is LGHNA, CDR2 YNFKEQ, per germline. The CDR3 is 15 amino acids. DNA of the CDR3: TGTGCCAGCAGCCCTTGGAGTAGCGGGCAAGAGACCCAGTACTTC. Translating gives CASSPWSSGQETQYF.

This clone was found a few times. The chain employs TRBV10-2 and TRBJ2-5; 12 bases align to TRBD1. The CDR3 runs to 14 residues. J was trimmed by 4 bases and V by 11 bases; bases with no gene match: 8. Germline CDR1 and CDR2: WSHSY and SAAADI. In DNA form, the CDR3 reads TGCGCCGCAGCCGGGACAGGGGGCGGAGAGACCCAGTACTTC. This sequence encodes CAAAGTGGGETQYF.

This clone came up a few times. This rearrangement joins TRBV7-2 to TRBJ2-2; 11 nucleotides line up with TRBD2. The germline gives CDR1 SGHTA, CDR2 FQGNSA. The CDR3 consists of 16 residues. Trimming at V came to 5 bases and at J to 6 bases, leaving 8 bases not matched to a gene. CDR3 sequence: CASSPTGTSGPGELFF. CDR3 nucleotide sequence: TGTGCCAGCAGCCCCACCGGGACTAGCGGCCCCGGGGAGCTGTTTTTT.

This clone was seen a handful of times. The rearrangement uses TRBV14 and TRBJ2-2; D may be TRBD1 (5 bases). In germline, CDR1 is SGHDN, CDR2 FVKESK. Trimming cost V 4 bases and J 2 bases, with 14 bases left between them. The CDR3 is 16 residues long. CDR3 coding DNA: TGTGCCAGCAGCCCACTGACAGCCCATAACACCGGGGAGCTGTTTTTT. The encoded protein is CASSPLTAHNTGELFF.

In this sample, this clone turned up a few times. The chain employs TRBV7-9 and TRBJ2-1; 7 bases are a match to TRBD2. Trimming at V came to 2 bases and at J to 10 bases, leaving 14 bases not matched to a gene. The CDR3 runs to 16 residues. The germline V gene encodes CDR1 SEHNR and CDR2 FQNEAQ (reference sequence). In DNA, the CDR3 is TGTGCCAGCAGCTTATTGCGGGAGTTCCTCCCGACCGAGCAGTTCTTC. It encodes CASSLLREFLPTEQFF.

This clone was found a few times. CDR3 sequence reads: CASSLKGAGSKAFF. The CDR3 DNA follows: TGTGCCAGCAGCTTAAAGGGGGCGGGGAGCAAAGCTTTCTTT. The chain employs TRBV7-2 and TRBJ1-1; 7 bases agree with TRBD1. Trimming at V came to 2 bases and at J to 9 bases, leaving 9 bases not matched to a gene. Per the germline V gene, CDR1 is SGHTA and CDR2 is FQGNSA. This CDR3 has 14 amino acids.

This clone was counted a few times. V and J are TRBV7-9 and TRBJ2-7; the D gene is possibly TRBD2 (5 bases). Germline V gene sequence: CDR1 SEHNR, CDR2 FQNEAQ (reference sequence). Trimming stripped 5 bases from V and 3 bases from J, with 17 bases between. The CDR3 has 15 residues. DNA for the CDR3: TGTGCCAGCAGCAGGGCAGCGGCCTTGGGCTACGAGCAGTACTTC. Amino acid sequence: CASSRAAALGYEQYF.

This chain connects TRBV5-4 to TRBJ2-7; 7 bases agree with TRBD2. CDR3 length equals 17 residues. Per the germline V gene, CDR1 is SGHNT and CDR2 is YYREEE (reference sequence). V lost 0 bases to trimming and J lost 2 bases; unmatched junction nucleotides: 11. The CDR3 region is CASSLELGGKLTYEQYF. As DNA, the CDR3 is TGTGCCAGCAGCTTGGAGCTGGGGGGGAAGTTAACCTACGAGCAGTACTTC.

Points on this clone: The same CDR3 can be traced to other DNA sequences in this sample. This chain joins TRBV5-1 and TRBJ2-1; D unclear. This CDR3 is built from 15 residues. Germline lookup yields CDR1 SGHRS and CDR2 YFSETQ. Trimming shortened V by 0 bases and J by 0 bases, and 7 bases separated the two germline ends. Here the CDR3 reads CASSLDSSSYNEQFF. Written as DNA, the CDR3 is TGCGCCAGCAGCTTGGACAGTAGCTCCTACAATGAGCAGTTCTTC.

This clone was detected a few times. The CDR3 spells CASSANTLKGYTF. The CDR3 bases are TGTGCCAGCAGCGCCAACACCCTCAAGGGCTACACCTTC. The chain couples TRBV9 to TRBJ1-2; D remains ambiguous. The germline V and J ends were trimmed by 3 bases and 8 bases, with 14 bases remaining between them. CDR1 and CDR2 from the germline V gene are SGDLS and YYNGEE. The CDR3 length is 13 residues.

This clone was seen a few times. The V and J genes are TRBV4-1 and TRBJ2-5; no firm D call. There are 15 residues in the CDR3. The V end was cut by 4 bases, the J end by 4 bases, with 16 bases between. Germline CDR1 and CDR2: MGHRA and YSYEKL. The CDR3 spells CASSPIFRGRETQYF. The CDR3 DNA reads TGCGCCAGCAGCCCCATTTTTAGAGGCAGAGAGACCCAGTACTTC.

V gene TRBV5-5 combines with J gene TRBJ2-7, with D unresolved. The CDR3 sequence is 15 residues long. Trimming shortened V by 2 bases and J by 3 bases, and 15 bases separated the two germline ends. Per germline, CDR1 SGHKS and CDR2 YYEKEE (reference sequence). The CDR3 is CASSFAPEAVYEQYF. CDR3 bases: TGTGCCAGCAGCTTCGCCCCAGAGGCAGTCTACGAGCAGTACTTC.

The chain combines TRBV30 with TRBJ2-1; a weak D match, TRBD2 (6 bases). The V gene's germline CDR1 is GTSNPN and CDR2 SVGIG (reference sequence). Between the trimmed V and J ends, which lost 5 bases and 0 bases, there was a span of 8 bases. This CDR3 is built from 13 residues. The CDR3 bases are TGTGCCTGGCGGGAGAGCTCCTACAATGAGCAGTTCTTC. Translation gives CAWRESSYNEQFF.

In its sample, this clone was seen a few times. V is TRBV28 and J is TRBJ1-1; D uncertain. Germline V gene lookup returns CDR1 MDHEN and CDR2 SYDVKM. Trimming left V 5 bases short and J 4 bases short, with 8 bases between. There are 12 residues in the CDR3. The CDR3 sequence is CASSQVGTEAFF. CDR3 coding DNA: TGTGCCAGCAGTCAGGTGGGCACTGAAGCTTTCTTT. The whole variable domain, filled in from reference TRBV28 and TRBJ1-1, reads DVKVTQSSRYLVKRTGEKVFLECVQDMDHENMFWYRQDPGLGLRLIYFSYDVKMKEKGDIPEGYSVSREKKERFSLILESASTNQTSMYLCASSQVGTEAFFGQGTRLTVV.

This clone was observed a few times. V usage is TRBV25-1 and J usage is TRBJ1-5; 8 positions match TRBD1. Germline V lookup: CDR1 MGHDK, CDR2 SYGVNS. With V trimmed by 7 bases and J by 5 bases, 7 bases remained unmatched. CDR3 length equals 14 residues. The CDR3 loop reads CASKGQGRDQPQHF. The CDR3 DNA is TGTGCCAGCAAAGGACAGGGAAGGGATCAGCCCCAGCATTTT.

The CDR3 nucleotides read TGTGCCAGCAGGCGCGGGACTAGCGGATACAATGAGCAGTTCTTC. Residues: CASRRGTSGYNEQFF. The gene calls are TRBV2 and TRBJ2-1, with 11 bases fitting TRBD2. Germline V gene sequence: CDR1 SNHLY, CDR2 FYNNEI. The CDR3 sequence is 15 residues long. The trim removed 6 bases at V and 4 bases at J, leaving 5 bases unmatched.

V and J are TRBV15 and TRBJ2-1, with 10 bases identical to TRBD2. V lost 3 bases, J lost 7 bases, and 6 bases stayed unmatched. Germline assignment: CDR1 LNHNV and CDR2 YYDKDF (reference sequence). The CDR3 runs 15 residues. The CDR3 nucleotides read TGTGCCACCAGCAGGCTCCTAGCGGGGGAAAATGAGCAGTTCTTC. This gives the protein CATSRLLAGENEQFF.

The chain has TRBV19 and TRBJ1-2, with D unresolved. The CDR3 loop spans 12 amino acids. With 10 bases removed from V and 5 bases from J, the gap between germline ends came to 14 bases. Germline CDR1 reads LNHDA; CDR2 reads SQIVND (reference sequence). The CDR3 reads CATSRSAYGYTF. In DNA, the CDR3 is TGTGCCACCTCGCGCAGCGCATATGGCTACACCTTC.

DNA of the CDR3: TGTGCCAGCAGATACGGCGGGTCAGCCCAGCATTTT. Residues: CASRYGGSAQHF. The V gene is TRBV28, the J gene TRBJ1-5; D remains unclear. CDR1 and CDR2 from the germline V gene are MDHEN and SYDVKM. The CDR3 spans 12 residues. Trimming removed 6 bases at V and 11 bases at J, with 14 bases between.

A few counts support this clone. V usage is TRBV6-5 and J usage is TRBJ2-7, with 11 bases fitting TRBD1. The CDR3 extends over 13 amino acids. J was trimmed by 6 bases and V by 6 bases; bases with no gene match: 4. Germline CDR1 MNHEY, CDR2 SVGAGI. Here the CDR3 reads CASRDRGRGEQYF. The DNA of the CDR3 is TGTGCCAGCAGGGACAGGGGGCGCGGCGAGCAGTACTTC.

The chain recombines TRBV27 with TRBJ2-7; 7 bases fit TRBD1. The CDR3 is made up of 13 amino acids. V was pared by 5 bases and J by 6 bases, with 7 bases of the junction left unmatched. The germline V gene encodes CDR1 MNHEY and CDR2 SMNVEV (reference sequence). The CDR3 sequence: CASSETGVGEQYF. As DNA, the CDR3 is TGTGCCAGCAGTGAAACAGGGGTGGGCGAGCAGTACTTC.

The chain is built from TRBV18 and TRBJ2-4; 15 bases fit TRBD2. With V trimmed by 3 bases and J by 7 bases, 1 base remained unmatched. This CDR3 has 15 residues. CDR1 is KGHSH, CDR2 LQKENI, per germline. The CDR3 bases are TGTGCCAGCTCACCCGGGACTAGCGGGAGGAACATTCAGTACTTC. It is translated as CASSPGTSGRNIQYF. The variable domain in full, with the rest retrieved from reference TRBV18 and TRBJ2-4, is NAGVMQNPRHLVRRRGQEARLRCSPMKGHSHVYWYRQLPEEGLKFMVYLQKENIIDESGMPKERFSAEFPKEGPSILRIQQVVRGDSAAYFCASSPGTSGRNIQYFGAGTRLSVL.

In its sample, this clone was seen a few times. The rearrangement uses TRBV5-1 and TRBJ2-7; TRBD2 matches 13 bases. The CDR3 spans 16 residues. Losses at the gene ends were 4 bases for V and 0 bases for J; bases not matched to a gene: 4. Germline CDR1 SGHRS, CDR2 YFSETQ. Here the CDR3 reads CASSTGLAGVSYEQYF. The DNA of the CDR3 is TGCGCCAGCAGCACCGGACTAGCGGGGGTCTCCTACGAGCAGTACTTC. Variable domain in full (rest from reference TRBV5-1 and TRBJ2-7): KAGVTQTPRYLIKTRGQQVTLSCSPISGHRSVSWYQQTPGQGLQFLFEYFSETQRNKGNFPGRFSGRQFSNSRSEMNVSTLELGDSALYLCASSTGLAGVSYEQYFGPGTRLTVT.

This clone was counted a few times. The chain links TRBV9 to TRBJ2-5; perhaps TRBD2 as D (7 bases). The ends were cut back, 3 bases at V and 4 bases at J, with 19 bases in the middle. Germline assignment: CDR1 SGDLS and CDR2 YYNGEE. CDR3 length: 16 amino acids. CDR3 nucleotide sequence: TGTGCCAGCAGCGGACCCGGAGGGGGGGCCGGAGAGACCCAGTACTTC. Residues: CASSGPGGGAGETQYF.